This TCR beta chain was obtained from a study of cytomegalovirus exposure and HLA in healthy donors. Worth noting for this clone: Its antigen remains unknown.

Broader study findings: In the approximately 130 validation repertoires, about 94% of cluster scores exceeded 0, per a later analysis. A list of 164 TCR beta chains associated with cytomegalovirus was given.

The table came from immunoSEQ multiplex PCR; TCRdb's copy has only in-frame clones and leaves some out. The table has 60,000 to 70,000 clones, roughly 91% seen once. CDR3 size: 16 residues. Trimming removed 2 bases from V and 0 bases from J, with 11 bases in between. Germline values: CDR1 GTSNPN, CDR2 SVGIG (reference sequence). This sequence was found in a woman aged 18-30 years in good health and CMV-seronegative. This chain links TRBV30 with TRBJ2-6; a possible D gene is TRBD2 (7 bases). The sample taken for sequencing was PBMCs. CDR3 loop: CAWSLRGGSGANVLTF. In DNA form, the CDR3 reads TGTGCCTGGAGTCTTAGGGGGGGCTCTGGGGCCAACGTCCTGACTTTC.